This T cell receptor beta chain was observed in a study of OX40 agonist ivuxolimab in advanced cancers. Regarding the study in general: Ivuxolimab, which targeted the costimulatory receptor OX40 (CD134), was an agonistic, fully human IgG2 monoclonal antibody. Intravenous ivuxolimab was administered to patients every 2 weeks at six dose levels: 0.01, 0.1, 0.3, 1.5, 3 and 10 mg/kg. Of the 52 patients in dose escalation, 19 had hepatocellular carcinoma, some 15 had melanoma, 9 had renal cell carcinoma and 9 had head and neck cancer. In the dose-escalation cohort, around four fifths of patients were male, and the mean age was 60 years with a range of roughly 20 to 85. Prior anti-PD-1, anti-PD-L1 or anti-CTLA-4 therapy was permitted, and approximately 40% of dose-escalation patients had received checkpoint inhibitors. Three dose-escalation patients achieved partial responses, one with hepatocellular carcinoma and two with cutaneous melanoma. Peripheral TCRbeta sequencing was intended to test whether TCR sequence diversity was altered and clonal T-cell expansion was caused by ivuxolimab. The paper covers the monotherapy dose-escalation part of the phase I ivuxolimab trial, which included N of about 50 patients.

General findings and caveats noted by the study authors: At doses from 0.1 to 3.0 mg/kg, clonal expansion was seen in both CD4+ and CD8+ blood T cells between baseline and week 6. Which antigens the clonally expanded peripheral T cells were specific for was not determined. Low levels of normalized T-cell clonal expansion were also shown by some nonresponding patients. After ivuxolimab, expanded clones were on average more numerous among CD8+ T cells than among CD4+ T cells. In partial responders in the 0.1-3.0 mg/kg groups, normalized peripheral clonal expansion was found to be among the lowest, especially among CD8+ T cells.

For this clone: This clone's antigen is unknown. Base qualities are not recorded, but no much larger clone differs from it by a single base.

The trial excluded patients who had a history of autoimmune disease or who were on systemic immunosuppression. In every dose cohort, peripheral blood was drawn for TCR sequencing at baseline, cycle 4 day 1, and cycle 7 day 1. The samples were drawn from a first-in-human, open-label, multicenter phase I dose-escalation trial of ivuxolimab. The trial enrolled adults with locally advanced or metastatic head and neck squamous cell, hepatocellular, melanoma or renal cell carcinoma. Before TCR sequencing, CD4+ T cells and CD8+ T cells from peripheral blood were sorted into separate populations. For sequencing of the TCRbeta CDR3 region, genomic DNA was extracted from the sorted cells. The immunoSEQ Assay was used to sequence the TCRbeta CDR3 regions. The table was pulled from immuneACCESS by TCRdb, which kept in-frame rearrangements only. Such tables lose some clones; where checked, under half of the loss comes from unresolved V genes, and the rest has no known cause. Present in this sample are under 20,000 clones, 90% of which were seen just once. The top ten hold around 45% of the sample.

Counted from cysteine to phenylalanine, this CDR3 has 14 amino acids. The entry retains the CDR3 DNA only, 42 bases that are in frame from base 1. CDR1 and CDR2, per the germline V gene (reference sequence), are MNHEY and SMNVEV. The trim is 2 bases for V and 3 bases for J, with a gap of 10 bases between the germline ends. The origin of this receptor is an adult with an advanced solid tumor such as melanoma, head and neck, liver or kidney cancer. The rearrangement combines TRBV27 with TRBJ1-2, with the D gene call left open. This material consisted of CD4+ or CD8+ T cells sorted from blood, taken in a trial of the OX40 agonist ivuxolimab. The CDR3 is CASSLSAGHYGYTF. The base sequence is TGTGCCAGCAGTTTAAGTGCGGGCCACTATGGCTACACCTTC.